Described below is a single T cell receptor (beta chain) sequence and its context. This sample was included in a study of T cell changes during pregnancy in multiple sclerosis. Sequencing used immunoSEQ multiplex PCR; TCRdb keeps in-frame clones, though not all of them. Of fewer than 85,000 clones in the sample, about nine tenths are singletons; the top ten hold less than 2.5%. The CDR3 is made up of 15 amino acids. Germline V lookup: CDR1 LGHNA, CDR2 YNFKEQ. V was clipped by 6 bases and J by 1 base; unmatched bases: 7. The sequencing here drew on peripheral blood, taken before pregnancy. The J gene is TRBJ2-3, the V gene TRBV4-2; TRBD2 agrees at 7 bases. This TCR was recovered from a female donor with multiple sclerosis, enrolled in a pregnancy study. CDR3 DNA: TGTGCCAGCAGGCCCCGGGGAGGGGGCACAGATACGCAGTATTTT. It specifies CASRPRGGGTDTQYF.